This T cell receptor beta chain was captured in a study of blood T cell repertoires in COVID-19. After removal of 5 bases from V and 6 bases from J, the junction contained 5 bases not matched to a gene. CDR3 size: 12 residues. Germline CDR1 SQVTM, CDR2 ANQGSEA. The table came from immunoSEQ multiplex PCR; TCRdb's copy has only in-frame clones and leaves some out. The sample has around 72,000 clones; approximately 86% are singletons. This clonotype was sampled from a woman aged 50 to 60 with acute or convalescent COVID-19. The rearrangement joins TRBV29-1 to TRBJ1-1; 8 bases are shared with TRBD1. What was sequenced was peripheral blood. CDR3 residues: CSVSQGAPEAFF. The CDR3 DNA reads TGCAGCGTTTCTCAGGGGGCTCCTGAAGCTTTCTTT.